This T cell receptor beta chain was found in a study of identical twins. There are a few counts of this clonotype. TCRdb used MiXCR to reprocess the 5' RACE reads, holding one entry per CDR3 protein. Of just over 450,000 distinct CDR3 sequences listed, 13% to 15% are singletons. The V and J ends lost 1 base and 2 bases, in that order; junction bases with no gene match: 7. The CDR3 is 16 amino acids. The V gene's germline CDR1 is SGHNT and CDR2 YYREEE (reference sequence). This sample was shared with a second study, whose subject was yellow fever vaccine responses in identical twins.

Material: CD4+ T cells sorted from blood. This clonotype was sampled from a woman between 18 and 29 years old in good health. The rearrangement joins TRBV5-4 to TRBJ1-2, with 8 bases matching TRBD1. CDR3 nucleotide sequence: TGTGCCAGCAGCTTGTCACATCGGACAGGGAACTATGGCTACACCTTC. Encoded protein: CASSLSHRTGNYGYTF.